The 18 T cell receptor beta chains in this list originate from one sample, sequenced in a study of CD8 T cells in ankylosing spondylitis. TCRdb reprocessed the 5' RACE reads via MiXCR and lists one record per CDR3 protein. Found here are hundreds of thousands of distinct CDR3 sequences, about 20% of them singletons; the top ten hold around 3.2%. Sequenced: blood, either unsorted or a sorted T cell fraction (not recorded which). The source is a female donor with ankylosing spondylitis or in good health (not recorded which).

In DNA, the CDR3 is TGCAGTGCTAGAGAACCCCCCTTGGGATACAATGAGCAGTTCTTC. Translated, it gives CSAREPPLGYNEQFF. V gene TRBV20-1 combines with J gene TRBJ2-1; D ambiguous. Looked up from germline, CDR1 is DFQATT and CDR2 is SNEGSKA (reference sequence). With 0 bases removed from V and 4 bases from J, the gap between germline ends came to 13 bases. This CDR3 spans 15 amino acids.

This sequence joins TRBV12-3 or TRBV12-4 and TRBJ1-2; 8 nucleotides agree with TRBD1. Trimming removed 2 bases from V and 7 bases from J; junction bases left unmatched: 6. The CDR3 is 14 amino acids. Here the CDR3 DNA reads TGTGCCAGCAGTTTATCTGACGACAGGGGTGGCTACACCTTC. This translates into CASSLSDDRGGYTF.

The chain links TRBV20-1 to TRBJ2-1; D is possibly TRBD2 (6 bases). The V and J ends lost 5 bases and 5 bases respectively, with 16 bases between them. Germline assignment: CDR1 DFQATT and CDR2 SNEGSKA (reference sequence). The CDR3 extends over 14 amino acids. This CDR3 is CSAVLGGRNNEQFF. The CDR3 DNA follows: TGCAGTGCTGTCTTGGGAGGCCGGAACAATGAGCAGTTCTTC.

The CDR3 coding sequence is TGTGCCAGCACCTTAACGGGGCACCATGGCTACACCTTC. Residues: CASTLTGHHGYTF. This chain links TRBV6-2 or TRBV6-3 with TRBJ1-2; weak D call: TRBD1 (5 bases). V was shortened by 7 bases and J by 6 bases, with 15 bases between the two germline ends. Looked up from germline, CDR1 is MNHEY and CDR2 is SVGEGT. This CDR3 contains 13 residues.

The chain joins TRBV2 to TRBJ1-1, with 8 bases matching TRBD1. Trimming took 1 base from V and 11 from J; bases not matched to a gene: 3. This CDR3 contains 12 residues. CDR1 SNHLY and CDR2 FYNNEI come from the germline V gene. The CDR3 DNA reads as TGTGCCAGCAGTGAAGTACAGGGGGAGGCTTTCTTT. It yields the protein CASSEVQGEAFF.

This clonotype was detected a few times. The chain joins TRBV25-1 to TRBJ2-3; 8 nucleotides agree with TRBD2. The CDR3 loop spans 14 amino acids. With V trimmed by 6 bases and J by 2 bases, 4 bases remained unmatched. Germline assignment: CDR1 MGHDK and CDR2 SYGVNS. The CDR3 nucleotides read TGTGCCAGCAGGCCGGGAGGGGTCACAGATACGCAGTATTTT. Translation gives CASRPGGVTDTQYF.

The chain employs TRBV4-1 and TRBJ2-1; TRBD2 agrees at 12 bases. Germline-derived CDR1 and CDR2 are MGHRA and YSYEKL. The CDR3 has 15 amino acids. After removal of 6 bases from V and 10 bases from J, the junction contained 10 bases not matched to a gene. CDR3 bases: TGCGCCAGCAGACAGACTAGCGGGAGAGGAGGGGAGCAGTTCTTC. This codes for CASRQTSGRGGEQFF.

This clonotype was counted only a few times. The chain combines TRBV24-1 with TRBJ2-1, with D perhaps TRBD1 or TRBD2 (5 bases each). Germline V gene lookup returns CDR1 KGHDR and CDR2 SFDVKD. V lost 7 bases, J lost 2 bases, and 11 bases lay in between. The CDR3 is 14 amino acids. CDR3 sequence reads: CATSPGPAYNEQFF. In DNA, the CDR3 is TGTGCCACCAGCCCGGGACCGGCCTACAATGAGCAGTTCTTC.

The chain is built from TRBV29-1 and TRBJ1-1; D gene uncertain. Germline V gene sequence: CDR1 SQVTM, CDR2 ANQGSEA. The CDR3 loop spans 12 amino acids. V was pared by 2 bases and J by 0 bases, with 4 bases between. The CDR3 region has the DNA TGCAGCGTTGAACACATGAACACTGAAGCTTTCTTT. Translation: CSVEHMNTEAFF.

This clonotype was counted at least ten times. V usage is TRBV4-3 and J usage is TRBJ1-2; D is possibly TRBD1 (6 bases). CDR3 length: 16 amino acids. Germline V lookup: CDR1 LGHNA, CDR2 YSLEER. Deletions cut 0 bases from V and 5 bases from J, with 16 bases between. The CDR3 DNA follows: TGCGCCAGCAGCCAAGACGGAAGGGGGACGAGGTATGGCTACACCTTC. It codes for CASSQDGRGTRYGYTF.

This clonotype was seen a handful of times. The chain couples TRBV4-3 to TRBJ2-1; no reliable D call. The V and J ends lost 2 bases and 7 bases respectively, with 15 bases between them. CDR1 is LGHNA and CDR2 is YSLEER in the germline V gene. This CDR3 region has 15 residues. The CDR3, as DNA: TGCGCCAGCAGCCAACTCCAAGGTGGAAGTAATGAGCAGTTCTTC. The encoded protein is CASSQLQGGSNEQFF.

The gene calls are TRBV5-1 and TRBJ2-3; D is unresolved. Trimming shortened V by 6 bases and J by 8 bases, and 19 bases separated the two germline ends. Germline V gene data show CDR1 as SGHRS and CDR2 as YFSETQ. The CDR3 is made up of 14 amino acids. CDR3 amino acids: CASNSGEGVSTQYF. In DNA form, the CDR3 reads TGCGCCAGCAATTCTGGAGAAGGTGTATCTACGCAGTATTTT.

This chain joins TRBV11-2 and TRBJ2-2; 10 bases are a match to TRBD2. CDR1 is SGHAT and CDR2 is FQNNGV in the germline V gene. V lost 7 bases, J lost 0 bases, and 5 bases stayed unmatched. This CDR3 contains 16 residues. CDR3 nucleotides: TGTGCCAGCAAACTAGCGGGACGCACGAACACCGGGGAGCTGTTTTTT. Amino acid sequence: CASKLAGRTNTGELFF.

The V call is TRBV20-1, the J call TRBJ2-3, with TRBD2 matching over 9 bases. CDR1 DFQATT and CDR2 SNEGSKA come from the germline V gene (reference sequence). V shed 6 bases and J 6 bases; nucleotides not matched to a gene: 13. This CDR3 has 15 amino acids. CDR3 sequence (DNA): TGCAGTGCACTGGGCCTAGCGGGGTTCGGGGATACGCAGTATTTT. As protein: CSALGLAGFGDTQYF.

The chain combines TRBV5-1 with TRBJ2-5, with 7 bases lining up with TRBD2. The V gene's germline CDR1 is SGHRS and CDR2 YFSETQ. The CDR3 consists of 15 residues. The CDR3 nucleotides read TGCGCATCCTCCTGGCTAGCGGATAACCAAGAGACCCAGTACTTC. The encoded protein is CASSWLADNQETQYF.

This clonotype has a handful of counts. The gene calls are TRBV27 and TRBJ2-7; TRBD2 matches 11 bases. Germline-derived CDR1 and CDR2 are MNHEY and SMNVEV (reference sequence). V was pared by 2 bases and J by 2 bases, with 11 bases of the junction left unmatched. The CDR3 runs to 18 residues. CDR3 bases: TGTGCCAGCAGTTTAGCGAAATTTCGGACTAGCGGGCCCTACGAGCAGTACTTC. Protein product: CASSLAKFRTSGPYEQYF.

This clonotype was counted only a few times. V gene TRBV5-1 combines with J gene TRBJ2-1; D unresolved. V lost 0 bases, J lost 8 bases, and 18 bases lay in between. Germline V gene sequence: CDR1 SGHRS, CDR2 YFSETQ. The CDR3 extends over 16 amino acids. The CDR3 reads CASSLALDQDGDEQFF. In nucleotides, the CDR3 is TGCGCCAGCAGCTTGGCCCTGGACCAAGATGGCGATGAGCAGTTCTTC.

Turning to this clonotype: Sequence at one end of the junction differs from germline and may be a read error. The genes are TRBV19 and TRBJ2-7; D not certain. CDR1 is LNHDA and CDR2 is SQIVND in the germline V gene (reference sequence). The CDR3 has 13 amino acids. CDR3 sequence reads: CASSIWLQAVLTF. CDR3 sequence (DNA): TGTGCCAGTAGTATTTGGCTTCAGGCCGTGCTTACCTTC.